This T cell receptor (beta chain) comes out of a study of T-cell memory formation after mild COVID-19. Turning to the study itself: Among the donors, TCR clusters were largely specific to each donor. General study points: Clones which contracted sat mainly in CM and EM if CD4+, and in EMRA if CD8+. Whether second-wave clones peaking at day 37 were SARS-CoV-2 specific went unconfirmed.

One entry per CDR3 protein results from TCRdb running MiXCR on the 5' RACE reads. The sample shows 40,000 to 60,000 distinct CDR3 sequences, less than 35% of them seen only once. Remarks on this clonotype: Its antigen is undetermined.

V was shortened by 1 base and J by 2 bases, with 12 bases between the two germline ends. Germline V gives CDR1 SGHRS, CDR2 YFSETQ. This CDR3 contains 16 residues. Sequenced material: PBMCs or a T cell subset sorted from them (not recorded which). The chain couples TRBV5-1 to TRBJ2-2, with TRBD1 as a possible D gene (5 bases). This TCR was sampled from a young man who had mild COVID-19 (a few samples of this study predate the infection). Cell type and time point are not known. CDR3 DNA sequence: TGCGCCAGCAGCTTGACAGGACCTACTAACACCGGGGAGCTGTTTTTT. Protein sequence: CASSLTGPTNTGELFF.